A single T cell receptor (beta chain) is shown here with its context. Its antigen is as yet unknown. The trim removed 1 base at V and 5 bases at J, leaving 5 bases unmatched. The CDR3 runs to 15 residues. The data are from a study of blood T cells in healthy people across ages. Points from the study as a whole: Donors of long life had a larger count of naive CD4+ cells and greater diversity than aged donors. Older age coincided with a roughly linear decline in TCR beta diversity per million T cells.

The second PCR ran about 6 to 12 cycles with a sample-barcoded 5' primer and J-beta primers. TCRdb re-derived calls from the 5' RACE reads in MiXCR, one entry per CDR3 protein. Of roughly 900,000 distinct CDR3 sequences listed, around 28% are singletons. The J gene is TRBJ1-2, the V gene TRBV12-3 or TRBV12-4; TRBD1 matches 9 bases. The source is a woman at least 80 years old in good health. Sequencing was done on a sample of blood. In nucleotides, the CDR3 is TGTGCCAGCAGTTTAGGCATCGACAGGGGGTATGGCTACACCTTC. Translated: CASSLGIDRGYGYTF.